The clone carrying this T cell receptor (beta chain) was detected a few times. Its specificity is unknown. The entry originates in a study of T cell repertoires in cytomegalovirus infection. Turning to the study itself: Indications came from public TCR beta signatures; they pointed to CMV infection and to a matching HLA type.

TCRdb re-called the reads through MiXCR, storing one row per CDR3 protein. The table records roughly 230,000 distinct CDR3 sequences, about 18% of them present only once. Study results and limitations: Clonotypes of TCR beta that were HLA-C-restricted and CMV-specific dominated the ex vivo response. Cumulative frequency (of public TCR beta family members) identified carriers of CMV plus the relevant HLA.

The sequence derives from a human donor in good health (CMV status not recorded). Some clones in this sample may be carry-over from other donors' samples. The specimen was CD8+ T cells from PBMCs.

The CDR3 is CASSQPMGPEQFF. As DNA, the CDR3 is TGTGCCAGCAGCCAACCGATGGGACCCGAGCAGTTCTTC. The chain combines TRBV7-9 with TRBJ2-1; either TRBD1 or TRBD2 may fit D (5 bases each). V lost 5 bases and J lost 10, with 15 bases in between. Germline CDR1 is SEHNR and CDR2 is FQNEAQ (reference sequence). The CDR3 extends over 13 amino acids. Full variable domain (missing parts from reference TRBV7-9 and TRBJ2-1): DTGVSQNPRHKITKRGQNVTFRCDPISEHNRLYWYRQTLGQGPEFLTYFQNEAQLEKSRLLSDRFSAERPKGSFSTLEIQRTEQGDSAMYLCASSQPMGPEQFFGPGTRLTVL.